These 31 T cell receptor beta chains were sequenced from one sample in a study of T-cell memory formation after mild COVID-19. TCRdb re-called the 5' RACE reads through MiXCR, storing one row per CDR3 protein. This sample has 150,000 or so distinct CDR3 sequences, with roughly 11% found just once. The material sequenced was PBMCs or a T cell subset sorted from them (not recorded which). The receptors originated from a man aged 18 to 35 who had mild COVID-19 (a few samples of this study predate the infection). Cell type and time point are not known.

Worth noting for this clonotype: At one end the junction does not follow the germline gene, possibly because of a read error. The J gene is TRBJ2-6, the V gene TRBV5-8, with D tentatively TRBD1 (7 bases). The CDR3 totals 16 residues. The germline V gene encodes CDR1 SGHTS and CDR2 YDEGEE. This CDR3 is CASSLGGTAGANVLTF. The CDR3 region has the DNA TGTGCCAGCAGTTTGGGCGGGACAGCTGGGGCCAACGTCCTGACTTTC.

The V and J genes are TRBV6-5 and TRBJ1-1, with 8 nucleotides matching TRBD1. The CDR3 is 16 residues long. Germline trimming cut 0 bases from V and 10 bases from J; bases unmatched to any gene: 13. Looked up from germline, CDR1 is MNHEY and CDR2 is SVGAGI. The CDR3 DNA reads TGTGCCAGCAGTTACTCGCTTTGGCAGGGGGCGACAGGAGCTTTCTTT. Protein sequence: CASSYSLWQGATGAFF.

This clonotype came up a few times. The genes are TRBV4-1 and TRBJ2-2; no clear D gene. The CDR3 has 17 residues. V lost 0 bases and J 0 bases, leaving 11 bases between the germline ends. Germline CDR1 and CDR2: MGHRA and YSYEKL. This CDR3 is CASSQEAPWANTGELFF. The CDR3 DNA is TGCGCCAGCAGCCAAGAAGCCCCCTGGGCGAACACCGGGGAGCTGTTTTTT.

Concerning this clonotype: Sequence at one end of the junction differs from germline and may be a read error. The chain carries TRBV20-1 and TRBJ1-4; unclear D gene. CDR3 length equals 13 residues. The germline V gene encodes CDR1 DFQATT and CDR2 SNEGSKA (reference sequence). The CDR3 coding sequence is TGCAGTCCACAGAAGGCTGGACGGAAAAATAATGTTTTT. Protein product: CSPQKAGRKNNVF.

This clonotype was seen repeatedly, ten times or more. The genes are TRBV11-2 and TRBJ1-2; D remains ambiguous. Germline CDR1 SGHAT, CDR2 FQNNGV. Trimming pared 3 bases from V and 6 bases from J, leaving 5 bases between. The CDR3 contains 11 residues. The CDR3 is CASSFRDGYTF. CDR3 DNA: TGTGCCAGCAGCTTTCGGGATGGCTACACCTTC.

There are a few counts of this clonotype. The chain links TRBV10-3 to TRBJ2-3; D ambiguous. The V gene's germline CDR1 is ENHRY and CDR2 SYGVKD. V was clipped by 6 bases and J by 4 bases, with 5 bases between them. The CDR3 is made up of 11 amino acids. In nucleotides, the CDR3 is TGTGCCATCAGCGGGTCAGATACGCAGTATTTT. As protein: CAISGSDTQYF.

The V and J genes are TRBV20-1 and TRBJ1-1; 10 bases map to TRBD1. The germline gives CDR1 DFQATT, CDR2 SNEGSKA (reference sequence). V lost 6 bases, J lost 5 bases, and 6 bases stayed unmatched. CDR3 size: 13 residues. CDR3 in amino acids: CSARTGGETEAFF. Written as DNA, the CDR3 is TGCAGTGCGCGGACAGGGGGAGAAACTGAAGCTTTCTTT.

This chain connects TRBV6-1 to TRBJ2-3, with 13 bases fitting TRBD2. The CDR3 is 17 amino acids. Germline assignment: CDR1 MNHNS and CDR2 SASEGT. J gave up 0 bases and V 3 bases, and 3 bases lay outside the gene matches. The CDR3 DNA reads as TGTGCCAGCAGTGAGGAGGGACTAGCGGGAAGCACAGATACGCAGTATTTT. Translated: CASSEEGLAGSTDTQYF.

Many counts were recorded for this clonotype. This sequence joins TRBV20-1 and TRBJ2-3, with 7 positions matching TRBD1. Germline V lookup: CDR1 DFQATT, CDR2 SNEGSKA (reference sequence). The junction had 13 bases not matched to a gene; V was cut back by 2 bases and J by 2 bases. The CDR3 totals 17 residues. The CDR3 coding sequence is TGCAGTGCTAGACCTCGACAGGGTTTGGGCAACACAGATACGCAGTATTTT. Residues: CSARPRQGLGNTDTQYF.

This clonotype has a handful of counts. CDR3: CASSVAGATEAFF. CDR3 bases: TGTGCCAGCAGCGTTGCGGGCGCGACTGAAGCTTTCTTT. This chain uses TRBV7-3 with TRBJ1-1; D gene uncertain. Germline CDR1 and CDR2: SGHTA and FQGTGA. The CDR3 is made up of 13 amino acids. The V end was cut by 5 bases, the J end by 5 bases, with 12 bases between.

The gene calls are TRBV30 and TRBJ2-7; the D gene is possibly TRBD1 (6 bases). V lost 3 bases, J lost 3 bases, and 15 bases lay in between. Germline values: CDR1 GTSNPN, CDR2 SVGIG (reference sequence). This CDR3 region has 14 residues. CDR3 amino acids: CAWSRRQGIYEQYF. In nucleotides, the CDR3 is TGTGCCTGGAGCCGCCGGCAGGGGATCTACGAGCAGTACTTC.

J is TRBJ2-3 and V is TRBV25-1, with D unclear. CDR3 length equals 15 residues. Per the germline V gene, CDR1 is MGHDK and CDR2 is SYGVNS. V lost 4 bases and J lost 0, with 11 bases in between. The CDR3 spells CASSANLASTDTQYF. In DNA form, the CDR3 reads TGTGCCAGCAGTGCGAACTTAGCTAGCACAGATACGCAGTATTTT.

In its sample, this clonotype was seen many times. The chain uses TRBV5-1 and TRBJ2-1; perhaps TRBD2 as D (6 bases). The CDR3 loop spans 14 amino acids. The germline gives CDR1 SGHRS, CDR2 YFSETQ. The germline V and J ends were trimmed by 5 bases and 0 bases, with 9 bases remaining between them. CDR3 protein: CASRAGFSYNEQFF. Written as DNA, the CDR3 is TGCGCCAGCAGAGCGGGTTTCTCCTACAATGAGCAGTTCTTC.

This chain joins TRBV9 and TRBJ2-2, with D uncertain. Deletions cut 3 bases from V and 6 bases from J, with 3 bases between. This CDR3 is 11 amino acids long. Germline lookup yields CDR1 SGDLS and CDR2 YYNGEE. CDR3: CASSAPGELFF. As DNA, the CDR3 is TGTGCCAGCAGCGCCCCCGGGGAGCTGTTTTTT.

This clonotype was recorded at least ten times. The chain carries TRBV9 and TRBJ2-5; D tentatively reads TRBD1 or TRBD2 (5 bases each). The CDR3 covers 17 residues. From germline, CDR1 is SGDLS and CDR2 YYNGEE. Trimming stripped 0 bases from V and 1 base from J, with 16 bases between. The CDR3 loop is CASSVGKGPRVQETQYF. The CDR3 DNA follows: TGTGCCAGCAGCGTAGGGAAGGGACCCAGGGTCCAAGAGACCCAGTACTTC.

The rearrangement joins TRBV2 to TRBJ1-2; tentatively, D is TRBD1 (5 bases). CDR3 length equals 13 residues. Germline loops: CDR1 SNHLY, CDR2 FYNNEI. The germline V and J ends were trimmed by 6 bases and 4 bases, with 12 bases remaining between them. The CDR3: CASSGAGRYGYTF. The CDR3 DNA reads TGTGCCAGCAGCGGGGCAGGGCGCTATGGCTACACCTTC. The full variable domain, in which reference TRBV2 and TRBJ1-2 provide the parts outside the CDR3, is EPEVTQTPSHQVTQMGQEVILRCVPISNHLYFYWYRQILGQKVEFLVSFYNNEISEKSEIFDDQFSVERPDGSNFTLKIRSTKLEDSAMYFCASSGAGRYGYTFGSGTRLTVV.

In its sample, this clonotype was seen a few times. This sequence joins TRBV18 and TRBJ2-5, with 7 bases identical to TRBD1. Germline CDR1 is KGHSH and CDR2 is LQKENI. The length of the CDR3 is 13 residues. V was pared by 6 bases and J by 5 bases, with 6 bases of the junction left unmatched. CDR3 amino acids: CASSQHRGETQYF. CDR3 in DNA: TGTGCCAGCTCTCAACACAGGGGTGAGACCCAGTACTTC.

The J gene is TRBJ1-1, the V gene TRBV7-3; D perhaps matches TRBD1 (6 bases). The CDR3 length is 16 residues. Germline V lookup: CDR1 SGHTA, CDR2 FQGTGA. The germline V and J ends were trimmed by 0 bases and 5 bases, with 16 bases remaining between them. In nucleotides, the CDR3 is TGTGCCAGCAGCTTAACTGGGGGGCAAGGAGTAACTGAAGCTTTCTTT. Its protein product is CASSLTGGQGVTEAFF.

The chain employs TRBV4-2 and TRBJ1-2, with 8 nucleotides matching TRBD1. J lost 2 bases, V lost 5 bases, and 4 bases had no gene match. The CDR3 is 14 amino acids. Germline CDR1 is LGHNA and CDR2 is YNFKEQ. The CDR3 region is CASSADRGNYGYTF. The CDR3 coding sequence is TGTGCCAGCAGCGCCGACAGGGGAAACTATGGCTACACCTTC.

The V call is TRBV7-3, the J call TRBJ2-2; D uncertain. This CDR3 has 13 residues. Trimming cost V 5 bases and J 5 bases, with 9 bases left between them. The germline CDR1 and CDR2 sequences are SGHTA and FQGTGA. This chain's CDR3 is CASSPTSTGELFF. Written as DNA, the CDR3 is TGTGCCAGCAGCCCCACGTCGACCGGGGAGCTGTTTTTT.

This clonotype was detected many times. The genes are TRBV5-1 and TRBJ1-4, with D unclear. Germline V gene lookup returns CDR1 SGHRS and CDR2 YFSETQ. This CDR3 contains 16 residues. Trimming removed 7 bases at V and 0 bases at J, with 16 bases between. CDR3 nucleotide sequence: TGCGCCAGCCGGCGGGTCTCAGGAACAACTAATGAAAAACTGTTTTTT. Amino acids: CASRRVSGTTNEKLFF. The entire variable domain, with the rest obtained from reference TRBV5-1 and TRBJ1-4, is as follows: KAGVTQTPRYLIKTRGQQVTLSCSPISGHRSVSWYQQTPGQGLQFLFEYFSETQRNKGNFPGRFSGRQFSNSRSEMNVSTLELGDSALYLCASRRVSGTTNEKLFFGSGTQLSVL.

V gene TRBV14 combines with J gene TRBJ2-7; 8 nucleotides agree with TRBD2. CDR1 and CDR2 (germline): SGHDN, FVKESK. CDR3 length: 12 amino acids. Germline trimming cut 3 bases from V and 7 bases from J; bases unmatched to any gene: 2. The CDR3 region is CASSQRGEEQYV. The CDR3 DNA is TGTGCCAGCAGCCAGCGGGGGGAAGAGCAGTACGTC.

The V gene is TRBV20-1, the J gene TRBJ1-1; D may be TRBD1 (5 bases). The CDR3 contains 15 residues. CDR1 is DFQATT and CDR2 is SNEGSKA in the germline V gene (reference sequence). Trimming removed 5 bases from V and 0 bases from J, with 16 bases in between. The CDR3 region is CSAAWGGGLNTEAFF. Here the CDR3 DNA reads TGCAGTGCTGCGTGGGGGGGTGGGTTGAACACTGAAGCTTTCTTT.

This clonotype was seen many times. CDR3 in DNA: TGCGCCAGCAGCCAAGATGGCAGGGTCACTAATGAAAAACTGTTTTTT. It is translated as CASSQDGRVTNEKLFF. The chain combines TRBV4-3 with TRBJ1-4; TRBD1 might be the D (5 bases). Germline V CDR1 and CDR2: LGHNA, YSLEER. The V end lost 0 bases, the J end lost 2 bases, and 10 bases lay between the germline ends. The CDR3 runs to 16 residues.

The chain employs TRBV12-3 or TRBV12-4 and TRBJ2-2; D remains unclear. Deletions cut 5 bases from V and 6 bases from J, with 10 bases between. This CDR3 spans 13 amino acids. The DNA of the CDR3 is TGTGCCAGCAGTCCTCGAAATTCCGGGGAGCTGTTTTTT. Its protein product is CASSPRNSGELFF.

This clonotype was detected ten times or more. The chain has TRBV7-8 and TRBJ1-5; D gene unclear. The CDR3 has 14 amino acids. The germline V and J ends were trimmed by 4 bases and 4 bases, with 11 bases remaining between them. Germline CDR1 is SGHVS and CDR2 is FQNEAQ. The DNA of the CDR3 is TGTGCCAGCAGCTCGGCGGGTGGGAATCAGCCCCAGCATTTT. This codes for CASSSAGGNQPQHF.

This clonotype was recorded a few times. This chain joins TRBV2 and TRBJ2-2, with 9 bases fitting TRBD1. J gave up 5 bases and V 6 bases, and 7 bases lay outside the gene matches. The CDR3 spans 15 residues. Germline lookup yields CDR1 SNHLY and CDR2 FYNNEI. The CDR3 coding sequence is TGTGCCAGCAGGGGCGGGACAGGGCGGACCGGGGAGCTGTTTTTT. Translating gives CASRGGTGRTGELFF.

The chain carries TRBV2 and TRBJ2-2; 11 positions agree with TRBD1. Germline loops: CDR1 SNHLY, CDR2 FYNNEI. V gave up 10 bases and J gave up 5 bases; unmatched junction bases: 6. The CDR3 is 14 residues long. The CDR3 nucleotides read TGTGCCACTACCGGGACAGGGGGTACCGGGGAGCTGTTTTTT. Translating it yields CATTGTGGTGELFF.

This clonotype turned up a few times. The V gene is TRBV20-1, the J gene TRBJ1-4; TRBD1 matches at 8 bases. CDR1 is DFQATT, CDR2 SNEGSKA, per germline (reference sequence). Germline trimming cut 5 bases from V and 5 bases from J; bases unmatched to any gene: 1. The CDR3 runs to 12 residues. CDR3 amino acids: CSARTGNEKLFF. The CDR3 DNA follows: TGCAGTGCTCGGACAGGGAATGAAAAACTGTTTTTT.

This chain links TRBV30 with TRBJ2-5, with D unclear. The CDR3 length is 11 residues. Trimming removed 3 bases at V and 5 bases at J, with 7 bases between. The germline V gene has CDR1 GTSNPN and CDR2 SVGIG (reference sequence). DNA of the CDR3: TGTGCCTGGAGCCCAAGGGAGACCCAGTACTTC. Amino acids: CAWSPRETQYF.

In its sample, this clonotype was seen a few times. The rearrangement joins TRBV4-1 to TRBJ2-5; 9 bases line up with TRBD1. With 3 bases clipped from V and 4 bases from J, the junction kept 9 bases outside the gene matches. The germline CDR1 and CDR2 sequences are MGHRA and YSYEKL. This CDR3 is 16 amino acids long. CDR3 DNA: TGCGCCAGCAGCCAGACCGGGACAGGGCGTTTAGAGACCCAGTACTTC. As protein: CASSQTGTGRLETQYF.